A single sample is the source of the 13 T cell receptor beta chains below, sequenced in a study of blood T cell repertoires in COVID-19. TCRdb's table, derived via immunoSEQ multiplex PCR, lists solely in-frame clones and lacks some. The data contain about 280,000 clones, approximately 91% of them singletons. Sequenced input: peripheral blood. These receptors originate from a man younger than 35 with active or convalescent COVID-19.

This chain joins TRBV6-4 and TRBJ2-1; D is unresolved. Trimming cost V 3 bases and J 5 bases, with 8 bases left between them. This CDR3 has 13 residues. Germline V lookup: CDR1 MRHNA, CDR2 SNTAGT. The CDR3 bases are TGTGCCAGCAGTGATGGCGGCCACAATGAGCAGTTCTTC. Amino acid sequence: CASSDGGHNEQFF.

V is TRBV6-5 and J is TRBJ1-2; 11 bases align to TRBD1. There are 15 residues in the CDR3. Germline V gene data show CDR1 as MNHEY and CDR2 as SVGAGI. V lost 9 bases, J lost 6 bases, and 12 bases stayed unmatched. CDR3 amino acids: CASGGTGGPRDGYTF. The CDR3 coding sequence is TGTGCCAGTGGAGGGACAGGGGGTCCCAGGGATGGCTACACCTTC.

The chain joins TRBV19 to TRBJ1-2; D not resolved. The CDR3 spans 12 residues. Trimming took 7 bases from V and 3 from J, leaving 9 bases between them. Germline CDR1 is LNHDA and CDR2 is SQIVND (reference sequence). Here the CDR3 reads CASNVDYYGYTF. In DNA, the CDR3 is TGTGCCAGTAACGTTGACTACTATGGCTACACCTTC.

This clone was seen once. V usage is TRBV11-2 and J usage is TRBJ2-5, with a tentative D call TRBD2 (5 bases). The CDR3 consists of 13 residues. The V end was cut by 6 bases, the J end by 5 bases, with 13 bases between. Germline loops: CDR1 SGHAT, CDR2 FQNNGV. In DNA, the CDR3 is TGTGCCAGCAGGGTTGGACTGGGGGAGACCCAGTACTTC. Its protein product is CASRVGLGETQYF.

The V call is TRBV3-1 (or the pseudogene TRBV3-2), the J call TRBJ1-1; TRBD1 matches 7 bases. The CDR3 has 15 residues. V shed 4 bases and J 4 bases; nucleotides not matched to a gene: 9. CDR1 and CDR2 from the germline V gene are LGHDT and YNNKEL (reference sequence). CDR3: CASSLGTGVSTEAFF. CDR3 nucleotide sequence: TGTGCCAGCAGCCTCGGTACAGGGGTTAGCACTGAAGCTTTCTTT.

The chain carries TRBV5-1 and TRBJ2-7; TRBD2 matches at 8 bases. The CDR3 extends over 14 amino acids. Germline V gene lookup returns CDR1 SGHRS and CDR2 YFSETQ. V shed 6 bases, J shed 5 bases, and the junction held 10 bases outside the gene matches. The DNA for the CDR3 is TGCGCCAGCACCCCATCGGGGGGGATCAACGAGCAGTACTTC. It codes for CASTPSGGINEQYF.

This chain connects TRBV4-1 to TRBJ1-3, with 7 bases identical to TRBD1. Unmatched junction bases numbered 12, after V lost 4 bases and J lost 0 bases. This CDR3 spans 18 amino acids. Germline assignment: CDR1 MGHRA and CDR2 YSYEKL. The CDR3 DNA follows: TGCGCCAGCAGCCGCACGGGACAGACTAAAATCTCTGGAAACACCATATATTTT. Translation gives CASSRTGQTKISGNTIYF.

V is TRBV6-5 and J is TRBJ2-7, with 8 bases aligning to TRBD1. V was clipped by 4 bases and J by 4 bases; unmatched bases: 3. Germline CDR1 MNHEY, CDR2 SVGAGI. This CDR3 contains 13 residues. CDR3 DNA: TGTGCCAGCAGTTGGGACAGGCTTTACGAGCAGTACTTC. Amino acids: CASSWDRLYEQYF.

The table lists this clone with a count of one. The chain is built from TRBV19 and TRBJ1-3; D is unresolved. Germline CDR1 reads LNHDA; CDR2 reads SQIVND (reference sequence). With 3 bases removed from V and 4 bases from J, the gap between germline ends came to 13 bases. The CDR3 has 15 amino acids. CDR3 in amino acids: CASSMGSLSGNTIYF. In DNA, the CDR3 is TGTGCCAGTAGTATGGGGAGTCTGTCCGGAAACACCATATATTTT.

The chain combines TRBV5-4 with TRBJ1-2; perhaps TRBD1 as D (5 bases). The V and J ends lost 1 base and 4 bases respectively, with 11 bases between them. CDR3 size: 14 residues. Per the germline V gene, CDR1 is SGHNT and CDR2 is YYREEE (reference sequence). CDR3 DNA sequence: TGTGCCAGCAGCTTGTCTACAGGACCCTATGGCTACACCTTC. Amino acids: CASSLSTGPYGYTF. Combining the CDR3 with reference TRBV5-4 and TRBJ1-2 gives the whole variable domain ETGVTQSPTHLIKTRGQQVTLRCSSQSGHNTVSWYQQALGQGPQFIFQYYREEENGRGNFPPRFSGLQFPNYSSELNVNALELDDSALYLCASSLSTGPYGYTFGSGTRLTVV.

This clone was seen once. The V and J genes are TRBV6-6 and TRBJ2-7; a possible D gene is TRBD1 (6 bases). Germline V lookup: CDR1 MNHNY, CDR2 SVGAGI (reference sequence). V was shortened by 6 bases and J by 2 bases, with 17 bases between the two germline ends. The CDR3 has 15 amino acids. The CDR3 nucleotides are TGTGCCAGCAGCTCAAGGACAGTCGGGACCTACGAGCAGTACTTC. The encoded protein is CASSSRTVGTYEQYF.

This clone was detected only once. V usage is TRBV7-2 and J usage is TRBJ1-4; no definite D call. CDR1 and CDR2 (germline): SGHTA, FQGNSA. This CDR3 region has 16 residues. Trimming cost V 2 bases and J 6 bases, with 16 bases left between them. CDR3 bases: TGTGCCAGCAGCTTAAATTCCCGTCCCCCGGATGAAAAACTGTTTTTT. This encodes CASSLNSRPPDEKLFF.

This chain's CDR3 is CASSRATGRQETQYF. As DNA, the CDR3 is TGCGCCAGCAGCCGGGCGACAGGGCGGCAAGAGACCCAGTACTTC. J is TRBJ2-5 and V is TRBV4-3; 7 nucleotides match TRBD1. Unmatched junction bases numbered 7, after V lost 4 bases and J lost 2 bases. Germline CDR1 LGHNA, CDR2 YSLEER. This CDR3 comprises 15 residues.